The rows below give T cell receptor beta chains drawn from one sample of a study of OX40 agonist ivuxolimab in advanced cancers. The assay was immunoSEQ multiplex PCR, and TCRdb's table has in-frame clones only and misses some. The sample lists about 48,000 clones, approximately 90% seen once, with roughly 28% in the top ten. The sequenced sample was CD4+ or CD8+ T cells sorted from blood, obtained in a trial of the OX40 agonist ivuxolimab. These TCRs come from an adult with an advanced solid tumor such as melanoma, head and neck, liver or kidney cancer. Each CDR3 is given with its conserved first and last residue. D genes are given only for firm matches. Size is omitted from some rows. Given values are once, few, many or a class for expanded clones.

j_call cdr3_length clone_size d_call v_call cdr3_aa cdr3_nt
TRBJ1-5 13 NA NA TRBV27 CASGYQGTQPQHF TGTGCCAGCGGCTACCAGGGTACTCAGCCCCAGCATTTT
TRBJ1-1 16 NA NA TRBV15 CATSRGRTGVNTEAFF TGTGCCACCAGCAGAGGGCGAACAGGAGTGAACACTGAAGCTTTCTTT
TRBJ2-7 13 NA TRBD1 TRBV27 CASSFGDSFEQYF TGTGCCAGCAGTTTTGGGGACAGTTTCGAGCAGTACTTC
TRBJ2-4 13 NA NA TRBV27 CASSVPGTNIQYF TGTGCCAGCAGTGTCCCGGGAACAAACATTCAGTACTTC
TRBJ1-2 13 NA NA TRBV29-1 CSVEDYPLVGYTF TGCAGCGTTGAAGACTACCCCCTGGTCGGCTACACCTTC
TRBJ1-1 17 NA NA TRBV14 CASSQDEQGLMNTEAFF TGTGCCAGCAGCCAAGATGAGCAGGGTTTAATGAACACTGAAGCTTTCTTT
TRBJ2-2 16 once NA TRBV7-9 CASSSRRTDKTGELFF TGTGCCAGCAGCTCACGTCGGACCGATAAAACCGGGGAGCTGTTTTTT
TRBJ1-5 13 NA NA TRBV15 CATRKNSNQPQHF TGTGCCACCAGGAAGAATAGCAATCAGCCCCAGCATTTT
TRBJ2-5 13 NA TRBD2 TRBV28 CASSPGLAREQYF TGTGCCAGCAGTCCGGGACTAGCGAGGGAGCAGTACTTC
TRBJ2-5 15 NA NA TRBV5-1 CASPREIESRETQYF TGCGCCAGCCCGAGAGAAATTGAATCAAGAGAGACCCAGTACTTC
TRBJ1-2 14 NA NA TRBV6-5 CASSYVPQGNGYTF TGTGCCAGCAGTTATGTACCGCAGGGCAATGGCTACACCTTC
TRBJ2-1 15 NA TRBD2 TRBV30 CAWSALAGGQNEQFF TGTGCCTGGAGTGCTCTAGCGGGAGGACAGAATGAGCAGTTCTTC
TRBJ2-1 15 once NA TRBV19 CASSLRGSFVNEQFF TGTGCCAGTAGTTTACGGGGGAGTTTTGTCAATGAGCAGTTCTTC
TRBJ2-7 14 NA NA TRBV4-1 CASSQWTGGIEQYF TGCGCCAGCAGCCAGTGGACAGGCGGGATCGAGCAGTACTTC
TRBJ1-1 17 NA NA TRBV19 CASTEYAPGGANTEAFF TGTGCCAGTACCGAATATGCCCCTGGGGGGGCGAACACTGAAGCTTTCTTT
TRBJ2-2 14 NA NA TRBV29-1 CSVESPANTGELFF TGCAGCGTTGAATCACCTGCGAACACCGGGGAGCTGTTTTTT
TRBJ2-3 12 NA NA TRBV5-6 CASSLVGGGGHF TGTGCCAGCAGCTTGGTTGGGGGTGGAGGGCATTTT
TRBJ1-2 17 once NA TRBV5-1 CASSFSSHSTDDYGYTF TGCGCCAGCAGCTTTTCCTCCCATTCGACAGACGACTATGGCTACACCTTC
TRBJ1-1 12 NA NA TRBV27 CASRTGNTEAFF TGTGCCAGCAGAACGGGGAACACTGAAGCTTTCTTT
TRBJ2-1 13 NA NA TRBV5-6 CASSLGGSNEQFF TGTGCCAGCAGCTTGGGAGGGTCCAATGAGCAGTTCTTC
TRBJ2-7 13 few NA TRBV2 CASSELITYEQYF TGTGCCAGCAGTGAACTGATCACCTACGAGCAGTACTTC
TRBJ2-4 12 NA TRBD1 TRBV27 CASRTGGNIQYF TGTGCCAGCAGAACAGGGGGGAACATTCAGTACTTC
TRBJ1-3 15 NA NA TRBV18 CASSPGQSSGNTIYF TGTGCCAGCTCACCGGGACAAAGCTCTGGAAACACCATATATTTT
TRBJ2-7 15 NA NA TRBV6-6 CASSYSIGSSYEQYF TGTGCCAGCAGTTACTCGATTGGCAGCTCCTACGAGCAGTACTTC
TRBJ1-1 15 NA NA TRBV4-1 CASSQPRVDNTEAFF TGCGCCAGCAGCCAACCCAGGGTGGACAACACTGAAGCTTTCTTT
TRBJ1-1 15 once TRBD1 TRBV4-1 CASSHGGTGETEAFF TGCGCCAGCAGCCATGGAGGCACAGGGGAAACTGAAGCTTTCTTT
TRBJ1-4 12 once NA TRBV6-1 CASSAPGEKLFF TGTGCCAGCAGTGCACCCGGTGAAAAACTGTTTTTT
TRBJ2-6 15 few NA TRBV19 CASSTGTRGANVLTF TGTGCCAGTAGTACGGGGACACGCGGGGCCAACGTCCTGACTTTC
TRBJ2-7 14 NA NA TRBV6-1 CASNPVGGSYEQYF TGTGCCTCTAACCCCGTGGGGGGTTCCTACGAGCAGTACTTC
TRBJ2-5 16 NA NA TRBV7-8 CASSSPIVSAQETQYF TGTGCCAGCAGCTCCCCGATTGTTAGCGCTCAAGAGACCCAGTACTTC
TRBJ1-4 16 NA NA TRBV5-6 CASSPLGGRGREKLFF TGTGCCAGCAGCCCTCTCGGGGGCAGGGGTAGAGAAAAACTGTTTTTT
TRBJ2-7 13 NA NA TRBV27 CASSPTATYEQYF TGTGCCAGCAGTCCAACAGCTACCTACGAGCAGTACTTC
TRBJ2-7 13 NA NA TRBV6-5 CASSYSGSYEQYF TGTGCCAGCAGTTACTCAGGGTCCTACGAGCAGTACTTC
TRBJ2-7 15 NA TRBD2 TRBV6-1 CASSPGLAGVYEQYF TGTGCCAGCAGTCCTGGACTAGCGGGGGTCTACGAGCAGTACTTC
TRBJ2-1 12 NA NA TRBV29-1 CSVPIPRDEQFF TGCAGCGTCCCCATCCCTCGGGATGAGCAGTTCTTC
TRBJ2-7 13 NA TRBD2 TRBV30 CAWSVGTTYEQYF TGTGCCTGGAGTGTAGGGACTACCTACGAGCAGTACTTC
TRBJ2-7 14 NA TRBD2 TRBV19 CASRDGLAAYEQYF TGTGCCAGTAGGGATGGACTAGCCGCCTACGAGCAGTACTTC
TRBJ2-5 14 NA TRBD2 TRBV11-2 CASSSGWGGETQYF TGTGCCAGCAGCTCGGGATGGGGGGGAGAGACCCAGTACTTC
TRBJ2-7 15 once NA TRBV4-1 CASSQEDREVGEQYF TGCGCCAGCAGCCAAGAGGACCGAGAGGTGGGCGAGCAGTACTTC
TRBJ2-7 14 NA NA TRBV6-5 CASSYSRRNYEQYF TGTGCCAGCAGTTACTCGCGCAGAAACTACGAGCAGTACTTC
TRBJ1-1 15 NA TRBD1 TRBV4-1 CASSQITGGRAEAFF TGCGCCAGCAGCCAAATAACAGGGGGCAGGGCTGAAGCTTTCTTT
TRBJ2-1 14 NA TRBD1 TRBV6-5 CASSFTGQGSEQFF TGTGCCAGCAGTTTTACGGGACAGGGGTCTGAGCAGTTCTTC
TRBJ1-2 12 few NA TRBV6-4 CASSDYVDGYTF TGTGCCAGCAGTGACTATGTGGATGGCTACACCTTC
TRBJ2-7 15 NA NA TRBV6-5 CASSYSGTGLYEQYF TGTGCCAGCAGTTACTCGGGGACGGGACTCTACGAGCAGTACTTC
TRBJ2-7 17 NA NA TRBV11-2 CASSLDKRAINSYEQYF TGTGCCAGCAGCTTAGATAAGAGGGCAATTAACTCCTACGAGCAGTACTTC
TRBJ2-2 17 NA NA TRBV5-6 CASSLDPPKVDTGELFF TGTGCCAGCAGCTTGGACCCTCCTAAAGTGGACACCGGGGAGCTGTTTTTT
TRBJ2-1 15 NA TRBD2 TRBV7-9 CASSLGGSVNNEQFF TGTGCCAGCAGCTTGGGCGGGAGTGTCAACAATGAGCAGTTCTTC
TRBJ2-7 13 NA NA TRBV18 CASSPGVSYEQYF TGTGCCAGCTCACCGGGGGTATCCTACGAGCAGTACTTC
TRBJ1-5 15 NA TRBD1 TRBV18 CASSPQDRDNQPQHF TGTGCCAGCTCACCACAGGACAGGGACAATCAGCCCCAGCATTTT
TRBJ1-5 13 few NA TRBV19 CASSQVSWEPQHF TGTGCCAGTAGTCAAGTCAGCTGGGAGCCCCAGCATTTT
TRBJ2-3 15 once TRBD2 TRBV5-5 CASSWEGGGTDTQYF TGTGCCAGCAGCTGGGAGGGTGGGGGCACAGATACGCAGTATTTT
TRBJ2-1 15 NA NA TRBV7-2 CASSKDSSSYNEQFF TGTGCCAGCTCAAAGGACAGTAGCTCCTACAATGAGCAGTTCTTC
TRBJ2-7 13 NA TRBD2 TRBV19 CASRLAGGPEQYF TGTGCCAGTAGACTAGCGGGAGGCCCCGAGCAGTACTTC
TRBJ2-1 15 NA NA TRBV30 CAWSTPGTLYNEQFF TGTGCCTGGAGTACCCCCGGGACCCTATACAATGAGCAGTTCTTC
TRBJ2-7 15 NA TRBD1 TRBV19 CATTTGTGLDYEQYF TGTGCCACAACCACCGGGACAGGGTTAGACTACGAGCAGTACTTC
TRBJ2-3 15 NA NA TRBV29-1 CSVTPRGGATDTQYF TGCAGCGTTACCCCCCGGGGCGGGGCCACAGATACGCAGTATTTT
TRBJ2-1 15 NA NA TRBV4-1 CASSQVGQTKDEQFF TGCGCCAGCAGCCAAGTGGGACAAACGAAGGATGAGCAGTTCTTC
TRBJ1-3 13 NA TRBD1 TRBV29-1 CSGGDRAGNTIYF TGCAGCGGGGGGGACAGGGCTGGAAACACCATATATTTT
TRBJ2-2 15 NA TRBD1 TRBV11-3 CASSRTGMNTGELFF TGTGCCAGCTCCAGGACAGGGATGAACACCGGGGAGCTGTTTTTT